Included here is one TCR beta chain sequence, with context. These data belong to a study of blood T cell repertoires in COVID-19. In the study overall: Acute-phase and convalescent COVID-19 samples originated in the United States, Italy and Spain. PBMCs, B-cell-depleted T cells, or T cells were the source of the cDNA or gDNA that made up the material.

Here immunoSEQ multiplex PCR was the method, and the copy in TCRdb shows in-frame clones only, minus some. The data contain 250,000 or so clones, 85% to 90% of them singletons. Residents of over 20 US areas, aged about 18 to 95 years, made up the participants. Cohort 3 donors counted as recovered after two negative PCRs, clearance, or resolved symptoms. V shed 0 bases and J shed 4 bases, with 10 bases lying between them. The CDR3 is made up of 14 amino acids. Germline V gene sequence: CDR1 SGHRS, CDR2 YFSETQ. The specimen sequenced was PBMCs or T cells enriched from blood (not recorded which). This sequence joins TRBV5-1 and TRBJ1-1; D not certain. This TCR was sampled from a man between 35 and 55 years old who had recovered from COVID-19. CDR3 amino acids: CASSLVNTATEAFF. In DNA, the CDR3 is TGCGCCAGCAGCTTGGTTAACACCGCCACTGAAGCTTTCTTT. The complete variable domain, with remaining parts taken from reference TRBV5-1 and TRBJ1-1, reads KAGVTQTPRYLIKTRGQQVTLSCSPISGHRSVSWYQQTPGQGLQFLFEYFSETQRNKGNFPGRFSGRQFSNSRSEMNVSTLELGDSALYLCASSLVNTATEAFFGQGTRLTVV.